The following is a T cell receptor beta chain sequence with its context. Its target is not known. The entry originates in a study of siplizumab effects on memory and regulatory T cells. This CDR3 comprises 16 residues. The V end was cut by 7 bases, the J end by 0 bases, with 16 bases between. Germline assignment: CDR1 LNHDA and CDR2 SQIVND (reference sequence). Findings and limits, study-wide: Roughly 80-96% of proliferating CD4+ or CD8+ clones defied assignment to a naive or memory phenotype.

Using immunoSEQ multiplex PCR, the repertoire was profiled, and TCRdb retains in-frame clones only, with some absent. The table shows roughly 93,000 clones, with roughly 94% occurring only once. Sequencing was carried out using non-Treg CD4+ T cells sorted from blood. The TCR was taken from a human donor in good health. This chain connects TRBV19 to TRBJ1-3; D is unclear. The CDR3 sequence is CASTYWSSSSGNTIYF. For the CDR3, the DNA is TGTGCCAGTACCTATTGGAGCTCGAGCTCTGGAAACACCATATATTTT. The variable domain in full, completed from reference TRBV19 and TRBJ1-3, reads DGGITQSPKYLFRKEGQNVTLSCEQNLNHDAMYWYRQDPGQGLRLIYYSQIVNDFQKGDIAEGYSVSREKKESFPLTVTSAQKNPTAFYLCASTYWSSSSGNTIYFGEGSWLTVV.